The 12 T cell receptor beta chains reported below all come from one sample, sequenced in a study of blood T cell repertoires in COVID-19 (dated by TCRdb to about 2020). Library generation was performed with the immunoSEQ multiplex PCR assay. TCRdb carries this immuneACCESS record with in-frame sequences only. Its versions omit some clonotypes, under half of them owing to an unresolved V gene in the studies checked, with the rest unexplained. Here the sample has over 130,000 clones; about 87% occur a single time. More than 9% of the sample lies in the top ten. The sequenced sample consisted of peripheral blood. These receptors came from a man between 60 and 70 years old with active or convalescent COVID-19.

The chain couples TRBV3-1 (or the pseudogene TRBV3-2) to TRBJ1-1, with TRBD1 as a possible D gene (5 bases). Trimming removed 4 bases at V and 1 base at J, with 16 bases between. This CDR3 spans 16 amino acids. In germline, CDR1 is LGHDT, CDR2 YNNKEL (reference sequence). In DNA form, the CDR3 reads TGTGCCAGCAGCCCTCACCCGCTGACAGAGAACACTGAAGCTTTCTTT. Amino acids: CASSPHPLTENTEAFF.

J is TRBJ2-7 and V is TRBV28; TRBD2 matches 8 bases. The CDR3 consists of 14 residues. Losses at the gene ends were 5 bases for V and 3 bases for J; bases not matched to a gene: 6. The germline V gene has CDR1 MDHEN and CDR2 SYDVKM. For the CDR3, the DNA is TGTGCCAGCAGTCCCCAGAGCGGGAGCTACGAGCAGTACTTC. Translating gives CASSPQSGSYEQYF.

The chain carries TRBV5-6 and TRBJ2-7, with D uncertain. V gave up 3 bases and J gave up 6 bases, with 7 bases separating them. Per germline, CDR1 SGHDT and CDR2 YYEEEE. CDR3 length: 11 amino acids. CDR3 bases: TGTGCCAGCAGCTACCGTAGCGAGCAGTACTTC. Its protein is CASSYRSEQYF.

The chain recombines TRBV28 with TRBJ1-2, with D unclear. The germline gives CDR1 MDHEN, CDR2 SYDVKM. V was shortened by 5 bases and J by 2 bases, with 15 bases between the two germline ends. This CDR3 has 15 residues. CDR3 bases: TGTGCCAGCAGTGCGGGGTTGGGGTGGAACTATGGCTACACCTTC. It is translated as CASSAGLGWNYGYTF.

J is TRBJ2-2 and V is TRBV24-1; 9 bases match TRBD1. Losses at the gene ends were 4 bases for V and 0 bases for J; bases not matched to a gene: 5. CDR3 length equals 17 residues. Germline CDR1 is KGHDR and CDR2 is SFDVKD. This CDR3 reads CATSDPGTGSNTGELFF. DNA of the CDR3: TGTGCCACCAGTGACCCCGGGACAGGGTCGAACACCGGGGAGCTGTTTTTT.

CDR3 coding DNA: TGTGCCAGCAGCCAAGATGGGTTTGGGACAGGGAGCTACGAGCAGTACTTC. This sequence encodes CASSQDGFGTGSYEQYF. The chain uses TRBV4-2 and TRBJ2-7; 9 bases fit TRBD1. Germline V gene data show CDR1 as LGHNA and CDR2 as YNFKEQ. The V segment lost 0 bases and the J segment 3 bases; nucleotides outside the gene matches: 9. The CDR3 is made up of 17 amino acids.

In its sample, this clone was seen a few times. The rearrangement joins TRBV28 to TRBJ2-7, with 8 bases aligning to TRBD1. Germline V gene lookup returns CDR1 MDHEN and CDR2 SYDVKM. V trimming: 8 bases; J trimming: 3 bases; junction bases outside the gene matches: 3. The length of the CDR3 is 12 residues. Here the CDR3 DNA reads TGTGCCAGCGACAGGGGAAGCTACGAGCAGTACTTC. It codes for CASDRGSYEQYF.

This chain uses TRBV4-1 with TRBJ2-1, with TRBD2 as a possible D gene (6 bases). The germline V and J ends were trimmed by 2 bases and 0 bases, with 20 bases remaining between them. Germline V CDR1 and CDR2: MGHRA, YSYEKL. The CDR3 length is 19 residues. CDR3 sequence reads: CASSQPGLRDGPSYNEQFF. The DNA of the CDR3 is TGCGCCAGCAGCCAACCGGGACTTAGGGATGGGCCCTCCTACAATGAGCAGTTCTTC.

The rearrangement joins TRBV4-1 to TRBJ2-6, with 10 bases identical to TRBD2. J lost 7 bases, V lost 1 base, and 10 bases had no gene match. Germline CDR1 and CDR2: MGHRA and YSYEKL. The CDR3 has 18 residues. The DNA of the CDR3 is TGCGCCAGCAGCCAAGGGGTAGCGGGAGGAAGGGGCGCCAACGTCCTGACTTTC. Protein: CASSQGVAGGRGANVLTF.

The rearrangement links TRBV6-1 to TRBJ2-1, with 10 bases that match TRBD2. The CDR3 contains 13 residues. In germline, CDR1 is MNHNS, CDR2 SASEGT. The V and J ends lost 2 bases and 15 bases, in that order; junction bases with no gene match: 7. Here the CDR3 reads CASSESLAGLPFF. For the CDR3, the DNA is TGTGCCAGCAGTGAATCACTAGCGGGACTCCCGTTCTTC.

This clone has a handful of counts. The rearrangement joins TRBV19 to TRBJ1-2, with no clear D. The germline V gene encodes CDR1 LNHDA and CDR2 SQIVND (reference sequence). The CDR3 is 15 amino acids. Trimming pared 7 bases from V and 1 base from J, leaving 16 bases between. CDR3 in DNA: TGTGCCAGTAAAGACAAGTCCTGGCGTAACTATGGCTACACCTTC. It codes for CASKDKSWRNYGYTF.

This clone was detected once. The chain combines TRBV28 with TRBJ1-2; 9 bases are a match to TRBD1. This CDR3 contains 16 residues. Germline CDR1 reads MDHEN; CDR2 reads SYDVKM. V trimming: 8 bases; J trimming: 4 bases; junction bases outside the gene matches: 14. CDR3 bases: TGTGCCAGCTCGGATAAAGAGGGACAGGGAGGCTATGGCTACACCTTC. Its translation: CASSDKEGQGGYGYTF.